The rows below give T cell receptor beta chains drawn from one sample of a study of cytomegalovirus exposure and HLA in healthy donors. Profiled with immunoSEQ multiplex PCR; TCRdb holds only in-frame clones, not every one. The repertoire holds under 150,000 clones, with 80% as singletons. Sample: PBMCs. The receptors derive from a male donor in good health and CMV-seronegative. CDR3s include the opening cysteine and the closing phenylalanine or tryptophan. A D gene is named only where the DNA matches it firmly. A clone size is listed for some rows: how often the clone was seen (once, few, many), or a class if it is expanded.

TRBJ2-7 | TRBV9 | - | - | TGTGCCAGCAGCGTAGGACGCGGCCTCTCCTACGAGCAGTACTTC | CASSVGRGLSYEQYF
TRBJ2-1 | TRBV5-6 | once | - | TGTGCCAGCAGCTTGCCAGTGGTTTACAATGAGCAGTTCTTC | CASSLPVVYNEQFF
TRBJ2-5 | TRBV7-9 | few | - | TGTGCCAGCAGCCCCCCCGGTAGGGGGCAGTACTTC | CASSPPGRGQYF
TRBJ2-6 | TRBV19 | - | TRBD1 | TGTGCCAGTAGTCCGACAGGGGATCACTCTGGGGCCAACGTCCTGACTTTC | CASSPTGDHSGANVLTF
TRBJ2-7 | TRBV7-7 | few | TRBD1 | TGTGCTAGCAGCTTTTGGGACAGGCCCTACGAGCAGTACTTC | CASSFWDRPYEQYF
TRBJ1-6 | TRBV27 | few | - | TGTGCCAGCAGTTTCCACACCCGCGGCTCACCCCTCCACTTT | CASSFHTRGSPLHF
TRBJ2-5 | TRBV30 | - | TRBD1 | TGTGCCTGGAGTGGGAGCAGGGGGGAGACCCAGTACTTC | CAWSGSRGETQYF
TRBJ1-1 | TRBV6-5 | - | - | TGTGCCAGCAGCGGGGTTTTCCTAACTGAAGCTTTCTTT | CASSGVFLTEAFF
TRBJ1-6 | TRBV27 | - | TRBD1 | TGTGCCAGCTCCCGTGGGACAGACGGATATAATTCACCCCTCCACTTT | CASSRGTDGYNSPLHF
TRBJ2-7 | TRBV7-2 | - | TRBD2 | TGTGCCAGCAGCCGCGAGCGGGGCTACGAGCAGTACTTC | CASSRERGYEQYF
TRBJ1-3 | TRBV6-1 | - | - | TGTGCCAGCAGCCTCGGCGGCTCTGGAAACACCATATATTTT | CASSLGGSGNTIYF
TRBJ1-6 | TRBV6-5 | few | TRBD1 | TGTGCCAGCAGCCCCAGGACAGGGGGGGGTTCACCCCTCCACTTT | CASSPRTGGGSPLHF
TRBJ2-1 | TRBV5-1 | - | TRBD2 | TGCGCCAGCAGCTTGGATCGTAGCGGGGGGGGCAATGAGCAGTTCTTC | CASSLDRSGGGNEQFF
TRBJ2-7 | TRBV19 | - | TRBD1 | TGTGCCAGTAGTGGCACAGGGGGCTACGAGCAGTACTTC | CASSGTGGYEQYF
TRBJ1-6 | TRBV5-1 | - | - | TGCGCCAGCAGCTTAACAGGGAATTCACCCCTCCACTTT | CASSLTGNSPLHF
TRBJ2-7 | TRBV5-1 | - | TRBD2 | TGCGCCAGCAGTCCCCCAAGGACTAGCTACGAGCAGTACTTC | CASSPPRTSYEQYF
TRBJ2-3 | TRBV6-5 | few | TRBD1 | TGTGCCAGCAGTTCAAGGGGGACAGTATTCACAGATACGCAGTATTTT | CASSSRGTVFTDTQYF
TRBJ1-2 | TRBV2 | - | - | TGTGCCAGCAATCAGGATGGGGATACTAGGACCTTC | CASNQDGDTRTF
TRBJ1-2 | TRBV27 | - | - | TGTGCCAGCAGTTCCCTCCTCAGGGAAGACTATGGCTACACCTTC | CASSSLLREDYGYTF
TRBJ2-1 | TRBV7-9 | - | TRBD2 | TGTGCCAGCAGCTTACTAGCGGGGGGGATCGAGCAGTTCTTC | CASSLLAGGIEQFF